The T cell receptor beta chain under discussion was sequenced for a study of cytomegalovirus exposure and HLA in healthy donors. Turning to this clone: Its specificity is unknown.

Germline V gene sequence: CDR1 WSHSY, CDR2 SAAADI. The V and J ends lost 0 bases and 6 bases respectively, with 3 bases between them. This CDR3 contains 12 residues. PCR amplification relied on 60 Vbeta primers (plus 13 Jbeta primers). The table came from immunoSEQ multiplex PCR; TCRdb's copy has only in-frame clones and leaves some out. The table has approximately 91,000 clones, 86% seen once. Notes on the study in general: Per a later analysis, HLA-associated TCR beta chains showed more clonal expansion than other, equally common TCR beta chains.

What was sequenced was PBMCs. This chain uses TRBV10-2 with TRBJ1-5; D not certain. This sequence was found in a young man in good health and CMV-seropositive. The chain's CDR3 is CASSESLQPQHF. For the CDR3, the DNA is TGCGCCAGCAGTGAGTCCCTTCAGCCCCAGCATTTT.